One sample yielded the 17 T cell receptor beta chains listed below, sequenced in a study of T cells in Graves' hyperthyroidism and ophthalmopathy. Researchers amplified the TCR beta CDR3 regions from RNA transcripts. The primer set for the first-round RT-PCR of the TCR CDR3 was HTBI. TCRdb re-called the multiplex PCR reads through MiXCR, storing one row per CDR3 protein. Seen here are fewer than 750,000 distinct CDR3 sequences, around 45% observed once, and the top ten hold around 7.7%. Sample: peripheral blood or thyroid tissue (not recorded which). These TCRs come from a young woman with Graves' hyperthyroidism.

The chain is built from TRBV25-1 and TRBJ2-7; TRBD2 matches at 13 bases. The V and J ends lost 6 bases and 7 bases, in that order; junction bases with no gene match: 12. This CDR3 is built from 16 residues. In germline, CDR1 is MGHDK, CDR2 SYGVNS. The CDR3 reads CASRGSTGTSGNEQYF. CDR3 bases: TGTGCCAGCAGGGGGAGTACCGGGACTAGCGGGAATGAGCAGTACTTC.

A few counts support this clonotype. This chain connects TRBV27 to TRBJ2-5; no clear D gene. This CDR3 region has 12 residues. Between the trimmed V and J ends, which lost 5 bases and 7 bases, there was a span of 11 bases. Germline CDR1 and CDR2: MNHEY and SMNVEV (reference sequence). CDR3 nucleotide sequence: TGTGCCAGCAGTCCCTCTTCCGGGACCCAGTACTTC. It translates to CASSPSSGTQYF.

V gene TRBV20-1 combines with J gene TRBJ1-2, with no clear D. V lost 2 bases to trimming and J lost 6 bases, with 10 bases between them. This CDR3 has 12 residues. Per the germline V gene, CDR1 is DFQATT and CDR2 is SNEGSKA (reference sequence). CDR3 bases: TGCAGTGCTAGACAGGACTTGGATGGCTACACCTTC. Protein product: CSARQDLDGYTF.

The V call is TRBV5-1, the J call TRBJ2-5, with TRBD2 matching over 12 bases. CDR1 SGHRS and CDR2 YFSETQ come from the germline V gene. The V gene end was trimmed by 4 bases and the J gene end by 3 bases; junction bases not matched to a gene: 4. The CDR3 contains 15 residues. The CDR3 sequence: CASSRTSGIKETQYF. The CDR3 nucleotides are TGCGCCAGCAGCCGGACTAGCGGGATTAAAGAGACCCAGTACTTC.

The rearrangement links TRBV24-1 to TRBJ2-1; D might be TRBD1 or TRBD2, each matching 5 bases. The length of the CDR3 is 15 residues. Trimming took off 0 bases at V and 0 bases at J, with 5 bases between the two ends. Germline CDR1 reads KGHDR; CDR2 reads SFDVKD. This CDR3 reads CATSDLGGSYNEQFF. DNA for the CDR3: TGTGCCACCAGTGATTTGGGGGGCTCCTACAATGAGCAGTTCTTC.

Notes on this clonotype: With a much larger clone just one base away, this may be a read error. V is TRBV2 and J is TRBJ2-7, with 7 bases that match TRBD1. Looked up from germline, CDR1 is SNHLY and CDR2 is FYNNEI. V lost 6 bases to trimming and J lost 5 bases; unmatched junction nucleotides: 4. The CDR3 is made up of 12 amino acids. DNA for the CDR3: TGTGCCAGCAGCGACAGGGCGGACGAGCAGTACTTC. As protein: CASSDRADEQYF.

This clonotype was found many times. The chain recombines TRBV14 with TRBJ2-5; the D is unclear. CDR3 size: 15 residues. Germline lookup yields CDR1 SGHDN and CDR2 FVKESK. Trimming pared 3 bases from V and 4 bases from J, leaving 15 bases between. DNA of the CDR3: TGTGCCAGCAGCCAGAACGAACATGGGTTAGAGACCCAGTACTTC. Protein sequence: CASSQNEHGLETQYF.

The CDR3 nucleotides read TGTGCCAGCAGAGGAGGCAGGTTCTATGGCTACACCTTC. This encodes CASRGGRFYGYTF. The chain recombines TRBV12-3 or TRBV12-4 with TRBJ1-2, with D unresolved. CDR3 size: 13 residues. V lost 6 bases and J 4 bases, leaving 12 bases between the germline ends.

This chain uses TRBV7-3 with TRBJ2-3, with 7 positions matching TRBD2. CDR3 size: 14 residues. The germline V gene encodes CDR1 SGHTA and CDR2 FQGTGA. J was trimmed by 4 bases and V by 5 bases; bases with no gene match: 6. As DNA, the CDR3 is TGTGCCAGCAGCCTGGGGGGGAATTCAGATACGCAGTATTTT. It specifies CASSLGGNSDTQYF.

The rearrangement uses TRBV29-1 and TRBJ2-7; the D is unclear. The CDR3 length is 13 residues. V lost 5 bases and J lost 7, with 18 bases in between. The germline V gene encodes CDR1 SQVTM and CDR2 ANQGSEA. The CDR3 sequence: CSVFDGHYHEQYF. The CDR3, as DNA: TGCAGCGTTTTTGACGGGCATTACCATGAGCAGTACTTC.

This chain links TRBV6-2 or TRBV6-3 with TRBJ2-2; no clear D. Germline values: CDR1 MNHEY, CDR2 SVGEGT. Trimming took 10 bases from V and 2 from J, leaving 14 bases between them. CDR3 size: 14 residues. The CDR3 region has the DNA TGTGCCACCTTGATGTCCAGAAACACCGGGGAGCTGTTTTTT. This codes for CATLMSRNTGELFF.

In the case of this clonotype: Being one base from a much bigger clone, this may be a read error. The CDR3 ends on some other residue instead of the conserved phenylalanine or tryptophan, so this is likely a read error. The chain links TRBV7-2 to TRBJ1-1, with D perhaps TRBD1 (5 bases). The CDR3 loop spans 13 amino acids. CDR1 and CDR2 from the germline V gene are SGHTA and FQGNSA. The V gene lost 4 bases and the J gene lost 2 bases, with 8 bases spanning the gap. In DNA, the CDR3 is TGTGCCAGCAGCTCAGGGTCTAACACTGAAGCTTTCCTT. It codes for CASSSGSNTEAFL.

The chain employs TRBV20-1 and TRBJ1-6; possibly TRBD1 for D (6 bases). Trimming removed 5 bases at V and 4 bases at J, with 12 bases between. The germline V gene has CDR1 DFQATT and CDR2 SNEGSKA (reference sequence). This CDR3 is 14 amino acids long. The DNA of the CDR3 is TGCAGTGCTGCGCAGGGGTTGTATAATTCACCCCTCCACTTT. Protein product: CSAAQGLYNSPLHF.

The rearrangement links TRBV7-2 to TRBJ1-2; 7 nucleotides agree with TRBD1. This CDR3 has 13 amino acids. The germline V gene encodes CDR1 SGHTA and CDR2 FQGNSA. V lost 1 base and J lost 12; bases outside the gene matches: 8. The CDR3 bases are TGTGCCAGCAGCTTAGAGACAGGGAACTCGCACACCTTC. It codes for CASSLETGNSHTF.

The chain has TRBV29-1 and TRBJ2-5; the D is unclear. Germline V gene data show CDR1 as SQVTM and CDR2 as ANQGSEA. The CDR3 covers 10 residues. The V end lost 1 base, the J end lost 7 bases, and 4 bases lay between the germline ends. CDR3 DNA sequence: TGCAGCGTTGAAGTGGGGACCCAGTACTTC. Protein: CSVEVGTQYF.

The chain recombines TRBV25-1 with TRBJ1-2, with no clear D. V lost 5 bases and J lost 10, with 17 bases in between. Per germline, CDR1 MGHDK and CDR2 SYGVNS. The CDR3 contains 13 residues. The CDR3 sequence is CASSSVAGVVYTF. The CDR3 DNA follows: TGTGCCAGCAGTTCGGTAGCGGGAGTGGTCTACACCTTC.

The chain links TRBV5-1 to TRBJ2-2; D perhaps matches TRBD1 (6 bases). Trimming shortened V by 1 base and J by 1 base, and 8 bases separated the two germline ends. Germline V lookup: CDR1 SGHRS, CDR2 YFSETQ. This CDR3 contains 15 residues. The CDR3 here is CASSLQGMNTGELFF. In DNA, the CDR3 is TGCGCCAGCAGCTTGCAGGGGATGAACACCGGGGAGCTGTTTTTT.